This T cell receptor beta chain was retrieved from a study of shared clonotypes between healthy human individuals. With 6 bases removed from V and 2 bases from J, the gap between germline ends came to 18 bases. The CDR3 contains 16 residues. Germline V gene data show CDR1 as SNHLY and CDR2 as FYNNEI. TCRdb's table, derived via immunoSEQ multiplex PCR, lists solely in-frame clones and lacks some. The data contain millions of clones, approximately 93% of them seen just once; the ten biggest clones take up 0.3% to 0.4%. The material sequenced was naive CD4+ T cells from PBMCs. Subset denoted: CD45RA+ positively selected. The J gene is TRBJ2-3, the V gene TRBV2; either TRBD1 or TRBD2 may supply D (5 bases each). This clonotype was sampled from a young man in good health. Some clones in this sample may be carry-over from other donors' samples. CDR3 in amino acids: CASRYGTVTFTDTQYF. The CDR3 coding sequence is TGTGCCAGCAGATACGGGACCGTCACCTTCACAGATACGCAGTATTTT.